The clone carrying this TCR beta chain has more than one count but fewer than ten. Its antigen is not known. As for treatment: roughly nine-day PBMC culture with coronavirus spike peptide pools or control peptides (ViraFEST assay). Gathered ahead of the COVID-19 pandemic (2011-2018) were the CD4+ T cells of the unexposed donor. Fresh IL-2 medium replaced half the culture medium on days 3 and 7. Once obtained from cultured CD4+ T cells, the DNA was sequenced using the Oncomine TCR Beta short-read assay. From CD4+ T cells that had been cultured, genomic DNA was extracted. MiXCR was run by TCRdb on the PCR reads, yielding one entry per CDR3 protein. Seen here are some 8,500 distinct CDR3 sequences, around 35% observed once, and the top ten hold roughly 23%. The record originates from a study of vaccination and CD4 T cells after COVID-19. Study context: Each of the control cultures got a CEFX pool, an HIV-1 Nef pool, or no peptide.

The sequencing input was CD4+ T cells from blood, cultured in vitro. The clonotype was recovered from a human donor in good health.

CDR3 sequence reads: CASSFTRTGTGGGGYTF. The CDR3, as DNA: TGTGCCAGCAGTTTCACCCGGACAGGGACAGGGGGCGGGGGCTACACCTTC. V and J are TRBV6-5 and TRBJ1-2, with 12 bases aligning to TRBD1. This CDR3 has 17 residues. Germline CDR1 and CDR2: MNHEY and SVGAGI. J lost 8 bases, V lost 4 bases, and 14 bases had no gene match.